Shown below are 14 T cell receptor beta chains from a single sample sequenced in a study of lung T cells in sarcoidosis with Löfgren's syndrome. MiXCR, applied by TCRdb to the reads, yields one record per CDR3 protein. The data contain roughly 63,000 distinct CDR3 sequences, 21% of them seen just once; the ten biggest clones take up 2% to 2.5%. Input material: CD4+ T cells from PBMCs. The receptors stem from a human donor with sarcoidosis (Löfgren's syndrome or another form), or a control subject (not recorded which).

The chain links TRBV7-9 to TRBJ2-5, with D tentatively TRBD2 (6 bases). Germline CDR1 reads SEHNR; CDR2 reads FQNEAQ (reference sequence). V lost 2 bases and J 2 bases, leaving 12 bases between the germline ends. This CDR3 is 15 amino acids long. The CDR3, as DNA: TGTGCCAGCAGCTTACTGGGGAGGCGTCAAGAGACCCAGTACTTC. This translates into CASSLLGRRQETQYF.

This clonotype was detected ten times or more. This sequence joins TRBV24-1 and TRBJ2-1; 7 bases line up with TRBD1. Trimming at V came to 9 bases and at J to 6 bases, leaving 1 base not matched to a gene. CDR3 size: 11 residues. The V gene's germline CDR1 is KGHDR and CDR2 SFDVKD. CDR3 nucleotide sequence: TGTGCCACCTCAGGGGGCAATGAGCAGTTCTTC. This sequence encodes CATSGGNEQFF.

J is TRBJ1-4 and V is TRBV5-5; 9 bases map to TRBD1. The CDR3 is 15 residues long. With V trimmed by 4 bases and J by 11 bases, 12 bases remained unmatched. Germline-derived CDR1 and CDR2 are SGHKS and YYEKEE (reference sequence). The chain's CDR3 is CASSEMTGGADKLFF. The CDR3 DNA reads as TGTGCCAGCAGCGAGATGACAGGGGGAGCCGATAAACTGTTTTTT.

The gene calls are TRBV24-1 and TRBJ2-1, with 10 bases lining up with TRBD2. This CDR3 has 15 amino acids. V dropped 6 bases and J dropped 5; count of bases not matched to a gene: 6. Per germline, CDR1 KGHDR and CDR2 SFDVKD. The CDR3 coding sequence is TGTGCCACCAGTACCGGGACTAGCGATCACAATGAGCAGTTCTTC. Encoded protein: CATSTGTSDHNEQFF.

This clonotype was found many times. The chain joins TRBV15 to TRBJ2-7, with D unresolved. The CDR3 is made up of 13 amino acids. Trimming left V 5 bases short and J 3 bases short, with 11 bases between. Germline-derived CDR1 and CDR2 are LNHNV and YYDKDF (reference sequence). This CDR3 is CATSWGGFYEQYF. The CDR3 nucleotides are TGTGCCACCAGCTGGGGTGGCTTCTACGAGCAGTACTTC.

The chain couples TRBV7-2 to TRBJ1-1, with D perhaps TRBD1 (5 bases). In germline, CDR1 is SGHTA, CDR2 FQGNSA. V dropped 3 bases and J dropped 6 bases, with 17 bases sitting between them. The CDR3 runs to 15 residues. This CDR3 is CASSFKAGSGAEAFF. CDR3 coding DNA: TGTGCCAGCAGCTTTAAGGCAGGGTCAGGCGCTGAAGCTTTCTTT.

In this sample, this clonotype turned up many times. This sequence joins TRBV5-1 and TRBJ2-5; D gene uncertain. The CDR3 is 14 residues long. Germline V gene sequence: CDR1 SGHRS, CDR2 YFSETQ. The V end lost 3 bases, the J end lost 2 bases, and 11 bases lay between the germline ends. The DNA for the CDR3 is TGCGCCAGCAGCTACGACTTAAGACAAGAGACCCAGTACTTC. Encoded protein: CASSYDLRQETQYF.

Concerning this clonotype: This could be a read error, since a much larger clone is one nucleotide away. The chain has TRBV19 and TRBJ2-7; no reliable D call. Germline CDR1 LNHDA, CDR2 SQIVND (reference sequence). The CDR3 has 14 residues. V lost 3 bases, J lost 5 bases, and 14 bases lay in between. The DNA for the CDR3 is TGTGCCAGTAGTATCCTGGACCCTGAGGACGAGCAGTACGTC. Amino acid sequence: CASSILDPEDEQYV.

Turning to this clonotype: A much larger clone differs by one base, so this may be a read error. The gene calls are TRBV27 and TRBJ2-7, with TRBD2 identical over 8 bases. The CDR3 extends over 14 amino acids. CDR1 is MNHEY, CDR2 SMNVEV, per germline (reference sequence). Germline trimming cut 6 bases from V and 8 bases from J; bases unmatched to any gene: 12. CDR3 sequence: CASRRQREYDKQYF. Written as DNA, the CDR3 is TGTGCCAGCAGGCGCCAGCGGGAGTACGACAAGCAGTACTTC.

This clonotype appeared many times. The chain has TRBV30 and TRBJ1-1; no clear D. Per germline, CDR1 GTSNPN and CDR2 SVGIG (reference sequence). Trimming cost V 4 bases and J 1 base, with 7 bases left between them. The CDR3 covers 12 residues. The CDR3 DNA reads TGTGCCTGGAAGCAAACGAACACTGAAGCTTTCTTT. It codes for CAWKQTNTEAFF.

About this clonotype itself: A much larger clone sits a single nucleotide away, making a read error possible. The genes are TRBV28 and TRBJ1-1; 7 nucleotides align to TRBD1. In germline, CDR1 is MDHEN, CDR2 SYDVKM. The CDR3 length is 15 residues. The CDR3: CASSSEDRANAEAFF. CDR3 in DNA: TGTGCCAGCAGTTCTGAAGACAGGGCGAACGCTGAAGCTTTCTTT.

This clonotype was observed a few times. J is TRBJ2-3 and V is TRBV5-4; TRBD2 matches 7 bases. V was clipped by 0 bases and J by 1 base; unmatched bases: 2. From germline, CDR1 is SGHNT and CDR2 YYREEE (reference sequence). This CDR3 has 15 residues. DNA of the CDR3: TGTGCCAGCAGCTTGGACCGGGGGGGCACAGATACGCAGTATTTT. Translation gives CASSLDRGGTDTQYF.

V gene TRBV29-1 combines with J gene TRBJ2-5, with D maybe TRBD2 (5 bases). V was pared by 7 bases and J by 5 bases, with 11 bases between. The CDR3 has 11 residues. Germline CDR1 is SQVTM and CDR2 is ANQGSEA. The DNA for the CDR3 is TGCAGCGGCGGCGAGCGGGAGACCCAGTACTTC. This gives the protein CSGGERETQYF.

This sequence joins TRBV4-1 and TRBJ2-1; a weak D match, TRBD2 (6 bases). The germline CDR1 and CDR2 sequences are MGHRA and YSYEKL. The ends were cut back, 1 base at V and 4 bases at J, with 20 bases in the middle. CDR3 length: 18 residues. The CDR3 bases are TGCGCCAGCAGCCAAGGTGTCTCGGCTTCAGGGAGGTACAATGAGCAGTTCTTC. Residues: CASSQGVSASGRYNEQFF.